This is a list of T cell receptor beta chains from one sample in a study of blood T cell repertoires in COVID-19. The method was immunoSEQ multiplex PCR; TCRdb's version includes in-frame clones alone and lacks a portion of them. The repertoire includes roughly 200,000 clones, over 85% of them detected once, and almost 4% sits in the top ten. Sequenced material: PBMCs or T cells enriched from blood (not recorded which). These receptors originate from a woman aged 30 to 39 with acute COVID-19. Both conserved end residues are part of each CDR3. The D gene is left open where the match is weak.

.,TRBJ1-4,TRBV5-1,TGCGCCAGCAGCTTTGGAGATTCAACTAATGAAAAACTGTTTTTT,CASSFGDSTNEKLFF
.,TRBJ1-5,TRBV13,TGTGCCAGCAGCTTCAGCAGGGATGTTTATAGCAATCAGCCCCAGCATTTT,CASSFSRDVYSNQPQHF
.,TRBJ2-7,TRBV6-2/TRBV6-3,TGTGCCAGCAGTTACTGGAACTCGGACTCCAAGAGCTCCTACGAGCAGTACTTC,CASSYWNSDSKSSYEQYF
TRBD2,TRBJ2-1,TRBV5-1,TGCGCCAGCAGCTTGATAACTGTCGGCTGGTCTAGCGGGGCGGGCTACAATGAGCAGTTCTTC,CASSLITVGWSSGAGYNEQFF
.,TRBJ1-4,TRBV18,TGTGCCAGCTCACCAATGCAGGCTGCAACTAATGAAAAACTGTTTTTT,CASSPMQAATNEKLFF
.,TRBJ2-4,TRBV4-3,TGCGCCAGCAGCCAAGAGGGACATCCTGAGGTAGACATTCAGTACTTC,CASSQEGHPEVDIQYF
.,TRBJ1-4,TRBV7-8,TGTGCCAGCAGCTTAGAGGCAGCCAGGAATGAAAAACTGTTTTTT,CASSLEAARNEKLFF
TRBD1,TRBJ1-2,TRBV7-2,TGTGCCAGCAGCGCTGGACAGGGTGCGACGTATGGCTACACCTTC,CASSAGQGATYGYTF
.,TRBJ2-1,TRBV30,TGTGCCTGGAGGGAGAGCTCCTACAATGAGCAGTTCTTC,CAWRESSYNEQFF
.,TRBJ2-2,TRBV6-4,TGTGCCAGCAGTGACTCAGCGGGGAACACCGGGGAGCTGTTTTTT,CASSDSAGNTGELFF
TRBD1,TRBJ2-3,TRBV5-5,TGTGCCAGCAGCCCCGGACAGGGGTTGCCAGATACGCAGTATTTT,CASSPGQGLPDTQYF
.,TRBJ1-1,TRBV27,TGTGCCAGCAGACTCTGGGGGGACACTGAAGCTTTCTTT,CASRLWGDTEAFF
.,TRBJ1-4,TRBV2,TGTGCCAGCAGTGAAGCGCTCGGGATTGCCAATGAAAAACTGTTTTTT,CASSEALGIANEKLFF